Sequencing of this T cell receptor (beta chain) was carried out in a study of ipilimumab plus nivolumab after autologous stem cell transplantation. As for the study in general: A median of roughly eight nivolumab and roughly 5 ipilimumab doses were given. The myeloma group: high-risk transplant-naive, or relapse within 3 years after first autologous transplant.

Checkpoint therapy with ipilimumab 1 mg/kg began 14 to 28 days after transplant. Patients received nivolumab 3 mg/kg at weeks 1, 4, 7, 10, then fortnightly to week 26. CDR3 length equals 16 residues. After removal of 4 bases from V and 6 bases from J, the junction contained 13 bases not matched to a gene. The germline V gene encodes CDR1 SGHRS and CDR2 YFSETQ. Method: immunoSEQ multiplex PCR; TCRdb's copy keeps in-frame clones and lacks some. The table has several thousand clones, 65% to 80% seen once; the top ten hold roughly a sixth. The starting material was PBMCs, obtained in a trial of ipilimumab plus nivolumab as post-transplant consolidation. The receptor comes from a female donor with multiple myeloma. The genes are TRBV5-1 and TRBJ2-3; 8 nucleotides agree with TRBD1. DNA for the CDR3: TGCGCCAGCAGCACTGGACAGGGCTTGAAGGGGGATACGCAGTATTTT. It codes for CASSTGQGLKGDTQYF.